This T cell receptor beta chain was documented in a study of OX40 agonist ivuxolimab in advanced cancers. Study-wide results and limits: The study found among the lowest clonal expansion in partial responders at 0.1-3.0 mg/kg. In general, CD8+ T cells held more expanded clones than CD4+ did, on average.

Concerning this clone itself: Its target is not known. The same CDR3 is also encoded by other DNA sequences in this sample.

J lost 2 bases, V lost 3 bases, and 5 bases had no gene match. The CDR3 consists of 15 residues. Germline V gene lookup returns CDR1 LGHNA and CDR2 YNFKEQ. Repertoires were generated with immunoSEQ multiplex PCR, while TCRdb's copy carries only in-frame clones and drops some. Of 55,000 to 90,000 clones in the sample, 88% were seen once. The sequences come from CD4+ or CD8+ T cells sorted from blood, collected in a trial of the OX40 agonist ivuxolimab. The rearrangement links TRBV4-2 to TRBJ2-5; 8 bases agree with TRBD2. The origin of this receptor is an adult with an advanced solid tumor such as melanoma, head and neck, liver or kidney cancer. In nucleotides, the CDR3 is TGTGCCAGCAGCCATCCGGGGGGGTCTCAAGAGACCCAGTACTTC. It translates to CASSHPGGSQETQYF.